This T cell receptor beta chain stems from a study of T-cell reconstitution after alpha-beta-depleted transplantation in children. Whole-study findings and limits: Roughly two months post-transplant, alpha-beta T cells reportedly originated from several hundred graft clones that had expanded.

CDR1 SGDLS and CDR2 YYNGEE come from the germline V gene. V was cut by 0 bases and J by 4 bases, with 14 bases left in between. This CDR3 has 16 amino acids. Comments on this clonotype: Its antigen remains unknown.

Construction of the TCRbeta library involved unique molecular identifiers. One entry per CDR3 protein results from TCRdb running MiXCR on the PCR reads. The data contain 780,000 or so distinct CDR3 sequences, around 15% of them seen just once; the ten biggest clones take up roughly 5%. The chain carries TRBV9 and TRBJ2-1; tentative D call: TRBD1 (5 bases). This clonotype was obtained from a male patient between 10 and 17 years old who had a stem cell transplant for acute lymphoblastic leukemia, so the T cells may come from the graft donor. Here the sequenced sample was PBMCs, mostly from graft donor cells, taken 360 days after TCRalphabeta/CD19-depleted stem cell transplant. CDR3 in amino acids: CASSVADPQGYNEQFF. The CDR3 DNA is TGTGCCAGCAGCGTAGCAGACCCCCAGGGTTACAATGAGCAGTTCTTC.